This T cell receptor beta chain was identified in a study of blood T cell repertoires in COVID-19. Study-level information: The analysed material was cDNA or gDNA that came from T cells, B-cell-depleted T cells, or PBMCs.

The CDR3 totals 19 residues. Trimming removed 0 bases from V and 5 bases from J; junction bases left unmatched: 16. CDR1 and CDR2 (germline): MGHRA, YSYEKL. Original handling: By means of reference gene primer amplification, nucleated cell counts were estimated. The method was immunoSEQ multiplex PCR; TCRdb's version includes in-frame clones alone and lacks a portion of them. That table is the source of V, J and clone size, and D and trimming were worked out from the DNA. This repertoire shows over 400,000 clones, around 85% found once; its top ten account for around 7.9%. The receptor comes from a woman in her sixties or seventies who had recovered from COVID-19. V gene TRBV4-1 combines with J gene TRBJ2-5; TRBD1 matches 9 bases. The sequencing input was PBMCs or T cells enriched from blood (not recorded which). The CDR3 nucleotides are TGCGCCAGCAGCCAAGATGGCCAGCCGGGACAGGGTGCGAGGGAGACCCAGTACTTC. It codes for CASSQDGQPGQGARETQYF.